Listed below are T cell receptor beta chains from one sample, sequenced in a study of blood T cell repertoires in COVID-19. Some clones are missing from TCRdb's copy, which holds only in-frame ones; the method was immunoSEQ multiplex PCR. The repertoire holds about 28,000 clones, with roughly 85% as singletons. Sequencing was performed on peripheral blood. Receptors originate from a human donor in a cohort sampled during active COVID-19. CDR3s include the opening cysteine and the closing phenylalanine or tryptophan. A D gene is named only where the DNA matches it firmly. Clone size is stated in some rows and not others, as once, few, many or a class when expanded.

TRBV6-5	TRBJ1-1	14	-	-	CASGEAVIRTEAFF	TGTGCCAGCGGGGAGGCAGTTATTCGGACTGAAGCTTTCTTT
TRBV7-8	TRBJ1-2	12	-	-	CASSGANYGYTF	TGTGCCTCTAGCGGGGCTAACTATGGCTACACCTTC
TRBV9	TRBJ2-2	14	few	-	CASSSSGVPGELFF	TGTGCCAGCAGCTCATCAGGGGTCCCCGGGGAGCTGTTTTTT
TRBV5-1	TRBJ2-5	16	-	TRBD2	CASSLFSGGAGETQYF	TGCGCCAGCAGCTTGTTTTCCGGGGGGGCCGGGGAGACCCAGTACTTC
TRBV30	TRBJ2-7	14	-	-	CAWSVGGMTYEQYF	TGTGCCTGGAGTGTCGGAGGGATGACCTACGAGCAGTACTTC
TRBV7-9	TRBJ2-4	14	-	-	CASSPPKLENIQYF	TGTGCCAGCAGCCCCCCCAAACTAGAGAACATTCAGTACTTC
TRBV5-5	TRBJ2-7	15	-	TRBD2	CASGGKRGSSYEQYF	TGTGCCAGCGGAGGGAAGCGGGGGTCCTCCTACGAGCAGTACTTC
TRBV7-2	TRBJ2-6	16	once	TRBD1	CASSLYRGNGANVLTF	TGTGCCAGCAGCCTATACAGGGGGAATGGGGCCAACGTCCTGACTTTC
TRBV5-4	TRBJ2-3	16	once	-	CASSQPLAQGTDTQYF	TGTGCCAGCAGCCAACCCCTTGCACAGGGCACAGATACGCAGTATTTT
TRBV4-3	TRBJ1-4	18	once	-	CASSQDDQGRSTNEKLFF	TGCGCCAGCAGCCAAGATGACCAGGGGCGATCGACTAATGAAAAACTGTTTTTT
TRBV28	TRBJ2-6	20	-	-	CASRSLLGGTTPSGANVLTF	TGTGCCAGCAGATCCTTATTAGGGGGGACTACCCCCTCTGGGGCCAACGTCCTGACTTTC
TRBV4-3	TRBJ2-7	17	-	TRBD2	CASSQGLAGYTSYEQYF	TGCGCCAGCAGCCAGGGACTAGCGGGGTACACGTCCTACGAGCAGTACTTC
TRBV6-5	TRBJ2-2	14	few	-	CASSYKEGVGELFF	TGTGCCAGCAGTTACAAAGAAGGGGTCGGGGAGCTGTTTTTT
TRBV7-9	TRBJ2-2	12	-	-	CAKAEGSGELFF	TGTGCCAAAGCGGAAGGCTCCGGGGAGCTGTTTTTT
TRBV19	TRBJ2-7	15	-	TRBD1	CASSSGQGKSYEQYF	TGTGCCAGTAGTTCGGGACAGGGCAAGTCCTACGAGCAGTACTTC
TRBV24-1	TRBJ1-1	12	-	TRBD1	CATSDWTGEAFF	TGTGCCACCAGTGATTGGACAGGTGAAGCTTTCTTT
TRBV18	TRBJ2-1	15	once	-	CASSPLGAGYNEQFF	TGTGCCAGCTCACCACTTGGGGCGGGGTACAATGAGCAGTTCTTC
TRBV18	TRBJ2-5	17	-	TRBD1	CASSPYRDRTFQETQYF	TGTGCCAGCTCACCATACCGGGACAGGACCTTCCAAGAGACCCAGTACTTC
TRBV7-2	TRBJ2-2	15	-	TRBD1	CASESNRGITGELFF	TGTGCCAGCGAATCAAACAGGGGAATCACCGGGGAGCTGTTTTTT
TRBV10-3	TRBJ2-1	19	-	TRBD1	CAISGSGRTGEPSYNEQFF	TGTGCCATCAGTGGCTCAGGTAGGACAGGGGAGCCTTCGTACAATGAGCAGTTCTTC
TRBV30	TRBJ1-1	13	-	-	CAWSEEGNTEAFF	TGTGCCTGGAGTGAGGAGGGGAACACTGAAGCTTTCTTT
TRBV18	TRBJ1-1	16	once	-	CASSPKGRVATTEAFF	TGTGCCAGCTCACCAAAAGGCAGGGTTGCGACGACTGAAGCTTTCTTT
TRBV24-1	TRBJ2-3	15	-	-	CATSASGEITDTQYF	TGTGCCACCAGCGCCTCGGGGGAGATCACAGATACGCAGTATTTT
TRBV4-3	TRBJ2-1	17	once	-	CASSQEVVSSSYNEQFF	TGCGCCAGCAGCCAAGAAGTGGTGTCTAGCTCCTACAATGAGCAGTTCTTC
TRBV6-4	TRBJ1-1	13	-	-	CASSDTEGTEAFF	TGTGCCAGCAGTGACACAGAGGGCACTGAAGCTTTCTTT
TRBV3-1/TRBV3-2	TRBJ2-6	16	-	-	CASSQEGAGGANVLTF	TGTGCCAGCAGCCAAGAAGGGGCAGGAGGGGCCAACGTCCTGACTTTC
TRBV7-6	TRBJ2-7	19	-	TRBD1	CASSLARGWDRGPSYEQYF	TGTGCCAGCAGCTTAGCGCGGGGCTGGGACAGGGGACCCTCCTACGAGCAGTACTTC
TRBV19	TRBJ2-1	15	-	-	CASSIGAGKGNEQFF	TGTGCCAGTAGTATAGGGGCAGGTAAAGGCAATGAGCAGTTCTTC
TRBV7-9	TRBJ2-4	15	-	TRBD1	CASSFTTGDKNIQYF	TGTGCCAGCAGCTTTACGACAGGGGACAAAAACATTCAGTACTTC
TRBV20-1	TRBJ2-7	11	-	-	CSASASYEQYF	TGCAGTGCTAGCGCGTCCTACGAGCAGTACTTC
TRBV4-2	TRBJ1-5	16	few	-	CASSQASGRLNQPQHF	TGTGCCAGCAGCCAAGCTTCCGGGAGGCTAAATCAGCCCCAGCATTTT
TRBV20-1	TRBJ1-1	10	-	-	CSARAFEAFF	TGCAGTGCTAGAGCTTTTGAAGCTTTCTTT
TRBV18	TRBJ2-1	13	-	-	CASSPQERNEQFF	TGTGCCAGCTCACCACAGGAGAGGAATGAGCAGTTCTTC
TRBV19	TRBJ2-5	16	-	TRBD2	CASSISLAGAQETQYF	TGTGCCAGTAGTATAAGCCTAGCGGGGGCCCAAGAGACCCAGTACTTC
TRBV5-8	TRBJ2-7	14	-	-	CASSPMSSTYEQYF	TGTGCCAGCAGCCCTATGTCGAGCACCTACGAGCAGTACTTC
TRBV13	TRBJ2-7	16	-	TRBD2	CASSFTLAGRSYEQYF	TGTGCCAGCAGCTTTACCCTAGCGGGGAGATCCTACGAGCAGTACTTC
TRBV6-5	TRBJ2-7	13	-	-	CASSNPGRSEQYF	TGTGCCAGCAGTAACCCTGGCCGATCGGAGCAGTACTTC
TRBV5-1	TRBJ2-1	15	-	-	CASSSGGSSYNEQFF	TGCGCCAGCAGCTCCGGGGGAAGCTCCTACAATGAGCAGTTCTTC
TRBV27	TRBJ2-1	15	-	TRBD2	CASSLERGGRVEQFF	TGTGCCAGCAGTTTGGAACGGGGGGGCAGGGTTGAGCAGTTCTTC
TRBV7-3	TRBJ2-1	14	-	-	CASSPNQPGREQFF	TGTGCCAGCAGCCCAAATCAGCCGGGTAGGGAGCAGTTCTTC
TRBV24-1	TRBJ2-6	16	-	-	CATSDPRNSGANVLTF	TGTGCCACCAGTGACCCTCGTAACTCTGGGGCCAACGTCCTGACTTTC